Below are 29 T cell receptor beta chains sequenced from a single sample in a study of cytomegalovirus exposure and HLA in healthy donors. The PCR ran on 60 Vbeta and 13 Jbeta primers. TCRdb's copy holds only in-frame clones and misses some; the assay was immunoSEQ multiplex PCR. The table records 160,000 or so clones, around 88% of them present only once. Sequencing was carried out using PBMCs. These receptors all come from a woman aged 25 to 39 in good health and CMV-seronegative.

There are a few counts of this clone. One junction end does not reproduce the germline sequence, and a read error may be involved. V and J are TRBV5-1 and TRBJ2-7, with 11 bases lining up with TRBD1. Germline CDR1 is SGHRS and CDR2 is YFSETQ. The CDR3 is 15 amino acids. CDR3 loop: CASTLGQGVSGEQYF. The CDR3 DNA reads TGCGCCAGCACCTTGGGACAGGGGGTGTCGGGCGAGCAGTACTTC.

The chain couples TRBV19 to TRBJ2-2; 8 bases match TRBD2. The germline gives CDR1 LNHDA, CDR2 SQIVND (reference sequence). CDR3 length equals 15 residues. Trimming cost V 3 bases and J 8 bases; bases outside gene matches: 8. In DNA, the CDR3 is TGTGCCAGTAGTATGCCCAGCGGGAGATCAGGGGAGCTGTTTTTT. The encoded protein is CASSMPSGRSGELFF.

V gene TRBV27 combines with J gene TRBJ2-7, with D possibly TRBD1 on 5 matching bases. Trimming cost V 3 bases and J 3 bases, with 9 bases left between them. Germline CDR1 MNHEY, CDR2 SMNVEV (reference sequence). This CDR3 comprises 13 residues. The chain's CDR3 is CASSLNRGYEQYF. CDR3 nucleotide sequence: TGTGCCAGCAGTTTGAATAGGGGCTACGAGCAGTACTTC.

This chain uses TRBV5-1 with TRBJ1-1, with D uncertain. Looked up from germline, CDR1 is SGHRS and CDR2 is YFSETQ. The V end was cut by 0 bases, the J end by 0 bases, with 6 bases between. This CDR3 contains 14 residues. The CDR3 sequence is CASSLGGLNTEAFF. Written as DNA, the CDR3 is TGCGCCAGCAGCTTGGGAGGGTTGAACACTGAAGCTTTCTTT.

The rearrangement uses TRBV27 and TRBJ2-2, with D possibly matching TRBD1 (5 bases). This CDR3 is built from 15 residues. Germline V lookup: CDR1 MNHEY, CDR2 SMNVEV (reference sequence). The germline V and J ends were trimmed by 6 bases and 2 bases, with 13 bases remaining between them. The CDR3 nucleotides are TGTGCCAGCAGCCCGGTGGGGCTAAACACCGGGGAGCTGTTTTTT. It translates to CASSPVGLNTGELFF.

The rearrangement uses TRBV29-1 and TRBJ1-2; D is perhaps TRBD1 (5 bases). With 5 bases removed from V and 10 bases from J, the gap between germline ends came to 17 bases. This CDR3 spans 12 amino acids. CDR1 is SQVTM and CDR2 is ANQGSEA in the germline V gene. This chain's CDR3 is CSVPGRSASYTF. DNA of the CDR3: TGCAGCGTTCCAGGGAGGTCGGCTTCCTACACCTTC.

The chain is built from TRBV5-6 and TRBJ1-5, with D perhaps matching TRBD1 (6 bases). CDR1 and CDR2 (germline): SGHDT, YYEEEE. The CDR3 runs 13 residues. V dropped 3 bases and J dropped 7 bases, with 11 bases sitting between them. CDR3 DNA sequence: TGTGCCAGCAGCTCAGGGGTGGGGCAGCCCCAGCATTTT. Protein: CASSSGVGQPQHF.

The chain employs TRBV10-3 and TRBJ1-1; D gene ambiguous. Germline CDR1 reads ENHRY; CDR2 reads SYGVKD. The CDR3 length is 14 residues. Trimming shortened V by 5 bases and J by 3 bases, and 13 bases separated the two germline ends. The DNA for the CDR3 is TGTGCCATCAGTCGTGCGGGTAGTGACACTGAAGCTTTCTTT. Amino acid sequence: CAISRAGSDTEAFF.

For the CDR3, the DNA is TGTGCCAGCACCGAGGCGGGACAGCTGTTCTTC. Translating it yields CASTEAGQLFF. The rearrangement links TRBV25-1 to TRBJ2-1; D perhaps matches TRBD1 (7 bases). CDR1 and CDR2 from the germline V gene are MGHDK and SYGVNS. The CDR3 loop spans 11 amino acids. Trimming stripped 7 bases from V and 15 bases from J, with 16 bases between.

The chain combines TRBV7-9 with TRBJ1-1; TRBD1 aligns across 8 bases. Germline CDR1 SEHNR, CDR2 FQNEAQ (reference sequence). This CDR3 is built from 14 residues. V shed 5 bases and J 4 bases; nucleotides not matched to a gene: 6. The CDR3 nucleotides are TGTGCCAGCAGCCCCTACAGGGGGATCACTGAAGCTTTCTTT. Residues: CASSPYRGITEAFF.

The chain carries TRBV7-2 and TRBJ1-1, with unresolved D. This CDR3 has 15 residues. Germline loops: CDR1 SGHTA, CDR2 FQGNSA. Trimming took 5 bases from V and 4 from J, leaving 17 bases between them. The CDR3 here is CASSPYAGSGTEAFF. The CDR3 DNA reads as TGTGCCAGCAGCCCCTATGCGGGTTCAGGCACTGAAGCTTTCTTT.

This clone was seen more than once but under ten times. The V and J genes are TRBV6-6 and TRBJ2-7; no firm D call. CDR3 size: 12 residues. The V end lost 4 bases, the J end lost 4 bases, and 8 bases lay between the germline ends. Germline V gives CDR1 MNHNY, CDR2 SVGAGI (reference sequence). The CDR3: CASSLGNYEQYF. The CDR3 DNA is TGTGCCAGCAGTTTGGGCAATTACGAGCAGTACTTC.

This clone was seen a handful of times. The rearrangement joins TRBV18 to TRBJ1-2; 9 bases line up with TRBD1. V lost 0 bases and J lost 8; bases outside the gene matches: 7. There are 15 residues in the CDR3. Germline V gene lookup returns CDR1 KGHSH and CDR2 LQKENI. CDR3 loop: CASSPPRDRVSGYTF. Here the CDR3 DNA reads TGTGCCAGCTCACCACCACGGGACAGGGTATCCGGCTACACCTTC.

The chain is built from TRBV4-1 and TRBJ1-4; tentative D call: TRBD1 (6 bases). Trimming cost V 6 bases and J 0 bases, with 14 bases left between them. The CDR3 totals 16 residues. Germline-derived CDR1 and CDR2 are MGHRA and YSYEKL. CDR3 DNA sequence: TGCGCCAGCAGACAACGACAGGTCACAACTAATGAAAAACTGTTTTTT. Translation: CASRQRQVTTNEKLFF.

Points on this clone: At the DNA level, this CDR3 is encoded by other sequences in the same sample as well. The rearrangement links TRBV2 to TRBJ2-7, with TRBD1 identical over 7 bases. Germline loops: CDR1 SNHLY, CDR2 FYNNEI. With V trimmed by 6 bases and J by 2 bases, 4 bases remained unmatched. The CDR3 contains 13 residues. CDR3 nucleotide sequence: TGTGCCAGCAGCCGGGACAGAGCCTACGAGCAGTACTTC. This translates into CASSRDRAYEQYF.

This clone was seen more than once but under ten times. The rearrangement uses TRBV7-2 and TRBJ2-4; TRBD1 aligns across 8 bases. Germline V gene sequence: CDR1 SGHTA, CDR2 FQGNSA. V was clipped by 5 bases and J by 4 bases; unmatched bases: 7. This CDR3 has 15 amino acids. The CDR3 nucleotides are TGTGCCAGCAGCCGCGACAGGGGCGGGAAAAACATTCAGTACTTC. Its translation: CASSRDRGGKNIQYF.

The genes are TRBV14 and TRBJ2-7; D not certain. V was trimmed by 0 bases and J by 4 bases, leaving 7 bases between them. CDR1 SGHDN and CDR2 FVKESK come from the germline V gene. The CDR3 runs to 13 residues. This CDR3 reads CASSQEIRYEQYF. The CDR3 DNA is TGTGCCAGCAGCCAAGAAATTCGGTACGAGCAGTACTTC.

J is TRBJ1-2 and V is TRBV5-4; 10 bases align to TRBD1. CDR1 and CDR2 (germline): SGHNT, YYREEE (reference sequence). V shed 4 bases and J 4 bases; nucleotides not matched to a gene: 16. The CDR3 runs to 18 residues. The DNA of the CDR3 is TGTGCCAGCAGCCCCAGGCTGCTAGGACAGGGGGGTCTCTATGGCTACACCTTC. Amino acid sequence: CASSPRLLGQGGLYGYTF.

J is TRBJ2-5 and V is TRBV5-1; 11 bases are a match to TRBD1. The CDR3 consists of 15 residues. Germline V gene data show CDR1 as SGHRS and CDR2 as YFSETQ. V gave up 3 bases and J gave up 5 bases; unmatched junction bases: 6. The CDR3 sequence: CASSSGTGGGETQYF. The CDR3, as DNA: TGCGCCAGCAGCTCAGGGACAGGGGGAGGGGAGACCCAGTACTTC.

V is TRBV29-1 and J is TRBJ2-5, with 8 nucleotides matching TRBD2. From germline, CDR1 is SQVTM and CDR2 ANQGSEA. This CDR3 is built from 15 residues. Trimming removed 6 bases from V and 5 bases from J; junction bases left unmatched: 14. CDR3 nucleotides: TGCAGCGTCGCTCCTCGGGCGGGAGGCGGGGAGACCCAGTACTTC. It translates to CSVAPRAGGGETQYF. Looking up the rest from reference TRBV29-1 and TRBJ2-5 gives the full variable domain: SAVISQKPSRDICQRGTSLTIQCQVDSQVTMMFWYRQQPGQSLTLIATANQGSEATYESGFVIDKFPISRPNLTFSTLTVSNMSPEDSSIYLCSVAPRAGGGETQYFGPGTRLLVL.

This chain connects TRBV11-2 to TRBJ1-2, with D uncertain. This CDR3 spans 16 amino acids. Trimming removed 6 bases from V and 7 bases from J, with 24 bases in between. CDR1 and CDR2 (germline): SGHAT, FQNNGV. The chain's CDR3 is CASRHAGRRPPGGYTF. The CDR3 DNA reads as TGTGCCAGCAGACACGCCGGGAGAAGACCGCCGGGTGGCTACACCTTC.

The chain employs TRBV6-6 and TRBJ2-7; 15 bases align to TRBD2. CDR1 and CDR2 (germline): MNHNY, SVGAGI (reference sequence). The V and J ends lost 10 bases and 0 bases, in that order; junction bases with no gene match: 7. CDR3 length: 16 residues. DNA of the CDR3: TGTGCCACCGGGACTAGCGGGAGGTTGAGCTCCTACGAGCAGTACTTC. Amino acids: CATGTSGRLSSYEQYF.

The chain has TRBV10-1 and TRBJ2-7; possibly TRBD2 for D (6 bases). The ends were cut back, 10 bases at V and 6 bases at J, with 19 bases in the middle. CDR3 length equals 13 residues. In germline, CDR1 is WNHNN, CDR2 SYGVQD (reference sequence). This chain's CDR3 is CANTTRSPPEQYF. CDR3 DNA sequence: TGCGCCAACACGACTAGGTCGCCTCCCGAGCAGTACTTC.

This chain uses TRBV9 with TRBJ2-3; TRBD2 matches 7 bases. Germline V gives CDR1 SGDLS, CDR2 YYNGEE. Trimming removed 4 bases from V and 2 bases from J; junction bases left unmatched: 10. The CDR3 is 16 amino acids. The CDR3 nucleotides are TGTGCCAGCAGCCCGTTGGGGGGGGGTCTCACAGATACGCAGTATTTT. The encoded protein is CASSPLGGGLTDTQYF.

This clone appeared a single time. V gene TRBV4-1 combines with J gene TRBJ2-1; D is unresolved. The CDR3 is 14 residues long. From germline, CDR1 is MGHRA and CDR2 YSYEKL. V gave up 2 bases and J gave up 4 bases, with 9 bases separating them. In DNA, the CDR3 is TGCGCCAGCAGCCAATTCCTAGGATACAATGAGCAGTTCTTC. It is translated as CASSQFLGYNEQFF.

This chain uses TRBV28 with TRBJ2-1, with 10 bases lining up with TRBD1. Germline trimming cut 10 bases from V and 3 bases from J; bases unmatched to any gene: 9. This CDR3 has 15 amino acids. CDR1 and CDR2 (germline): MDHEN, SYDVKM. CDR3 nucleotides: TGTGCCACCGGCGACAGGGGGCGCGACTACAATGAGCAGTTCTTC. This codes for CATGDRGRDYNEQFF.

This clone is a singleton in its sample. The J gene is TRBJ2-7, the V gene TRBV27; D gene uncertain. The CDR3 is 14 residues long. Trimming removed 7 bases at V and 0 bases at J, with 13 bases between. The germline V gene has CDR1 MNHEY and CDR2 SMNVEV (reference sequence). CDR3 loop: CASKPGSSSYEQYF. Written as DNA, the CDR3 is TGTGCCAGCAAACCCGGGTCGAGCTCCTACGAGCAGTACTTC.

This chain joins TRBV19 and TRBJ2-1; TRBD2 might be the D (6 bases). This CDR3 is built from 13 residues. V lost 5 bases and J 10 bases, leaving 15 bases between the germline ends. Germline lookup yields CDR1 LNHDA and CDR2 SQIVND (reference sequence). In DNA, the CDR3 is TGTGCCAGTAGTCCCTTCGGAGGGAGCGAGCAGTTCTTC. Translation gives CASSPFGGSEQFF.

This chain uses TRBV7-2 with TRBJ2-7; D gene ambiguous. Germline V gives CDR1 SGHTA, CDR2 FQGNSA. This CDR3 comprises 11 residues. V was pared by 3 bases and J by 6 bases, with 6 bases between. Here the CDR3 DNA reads TGTGCCAGCAGCTTCACAATCGAGCAGTACTTC. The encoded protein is CASSFTIEQYF.